This is a list of T cell receptor beta chains from one sample in a study of blood T cell repertoires in COVID-19. The data were produced by immunoSEQ multiplex PCR, yet TCRdb's version contains in-frame clones alone and is incomplete. The sample lists about 180,000 clones, 75% to 90% occurring once. The source material was PBMCs or T cells enriched from blood (not recorded which). Receptors originate from a man between 40 and 49 years old who had recovered from COVID-19. Each CDR3 is given with its conserved first and last residue. The order of the fields is D gene, clone size, V gene, J gene, CDR3 DNA, CDR3 protein. A D gene is named only where the DNA matches it firmly. Clone size is not always given. Where it is, it says once, few, many or a class for expanded clones.

>TRBD1|once|TRBV7-6|TRBJ1-1
TGTGCCAGCAGCGTACAGGGGGTCGCTGAAGCTTTCTTT
CASSVQGVAEAFF
>TRBD1|-|TRBV30|TRBJ1-5
TGTGCCCTACAGGGGGCTCGAGGACAGCCCCAGCATTTT
CALQGARGQPQHF
>-|-|TRBV5-8|TRBJ2-3
TGTGCCAGCAGCTTGGCGGGGGGCGGCACAGATACGCAGTATTTT
CASSLAGGGTDTQYF
>TRBD1|-|TRBV9|TRBJ1-2
TGTGCCAGCAGCGTAGGGACAGGCTTTTGGGGTGGCTACACCTTC
CASSVGTGFWGGYTF
>TRBD1|few|TRBV2|TRBJ2-1
TGTGCCAGCCTCCGGGACAGCGACAATGAGCAGTTCTTC
CASLRDSDNEQFF
>-|-|TRBV9|TRBJ1-5
TGTGCCAGCAGCGCCCGGGACATTGATCAGCCCCAGCATTTT
CASSARDIDQPQHF
>TRBD1|-|TRBV18|TRBJ1-1
TGTGCCAGCTCACTAACAGGGGGCACTGAAGCTTTCTTT
CASSLTGGTEAFF
>-|-|TRBV10-2|TRBJ1-1
TGCGCCAGCTCTCCCGGGAACACTGAAGCTTTCTTT
CASSPGNTEAFF
>TRBD1|-|TRBV5-1|TRBJ1-2
TGCGCCAGCAGCGGAACCTCTCCGGGACAGCCACCTTCTTATAACTATGGCTACACCTTC
CASSGTSPGQPPSYNYGYTF
>-|once|TRBV27|TRBJ1-1
TGTGCCAGCAGTTTAGGGGCGCGGACTGAAGCTTTCTTT
CASSLGARTEAFF
>TRBD1|-|TRBV9|TRBJ2-3
TGTGCCAGCAGCAACCTAGGGACAGGGATTGGTGATACGCAGTATTTT
CASSNLGTGIGDTQYF
>-|few|TRBV5-1|TRBJ2-5
TGCGCCAGCAGCTCCGGCGGGTGGGGGGTAGAGACCCAGTACTTC
CASSSGGWGVETQYF
>-|-|TRBV3-1/TRBV3-2|TRBJ1-5
TGTGCCAGCAGCCAAGATATGGTAAGAGGGCAGCCCCAGCATTTT
CASSQDMVRGQPQHF
>-|-|TRBV9|TRBJ1-2
TGTGCCAGCAGCGTACAGGGGAGCTATGGCTACACCTTC
CASSVQGSYGYTF
>-|-|TRBV3-1/TRBV3-2|TRBJ2-2
TGTGCCAGCAGCCAAGATCTAGGGACCGGGACATCCCGCCTCGGGGAGCTGTTTTTT
CASSQDLGTGTSRLGELFF
>-|-|TRBV27|TRBJ1-1
TGTGCCAGCAGTTTATTGAGTGGGCCGAACACTGAAGCTTTCTTT
CASSLLSGPNTEAFF
>TRBD1|-|TRBV10-3|TRBJ2-7
TGTGCCACCCGCGGCTCCATGTCCCCCGACAGGGGTAGTTACGAGCAGTACTTC
CATRGSMSPDRGSYEQYF
>-|-|TRBV7-6|TRBJ1-1
TGTGCCAGCACACGGGGGACGAACACTGAAGCTTTCTTT
CASTRGTNTEAFF
>TRBD1|-|TRBV2|TRBJ1-2
TGTGCCAGCACCCGGGACAGGGCCCCACTCAACTATGGCTACACCTTC
CASTRDRAPLNYGYTF
>-|-|TRBV7-9|TRBJ2-5
TGTGCCAGCAGCGTGGGACTTAAAGAGACCCAGTACTTC
CASSVGLKETQYF
>-|-|TRBV28|TRBJ1-6
TGTGCCAGCAGTTTACTAGGCTCACCCCTCCACTTT
CASSLLGSPLHF
>-|-|TRBV2|TRBJ1-5
TGTGCCAGCAGTGAGGAAGGACTCCAGCCCCAGCATTTT
CASSEEGLQPQHF
>TRBD1|-|TRBV29-1|TRBJ2-4
TGCAGCGTTGGGGACAGTATTCAGTACTTC
CSVGDSIQYF
>TRBD1|-|TRBV6-4|TRBJ1-2
TGTGCCAGCAGTGAACGGCAGGGGGCCTGTGGCTACACCTTC
CASSERQGACGYTF
>-|-|TRBV2|TRBJ1-2
TGTGCCAGCAGTGGGGTAGGGGACTATGGCTACACCTTC
CASSGVGDYGYTF
>-|few|TRBV6-5|TRBJ1-1
TGTGCCAGCAGTCTAAACCAAGGGGGCACTGAAGCTTTCTTT
CASSLNQGGTEAFF
>TRBD2|once|TRBV3-1/TRBV3-2|TRBJ2-3
TGTGCCAGCAGTCTTAGGACTAGCGGGGCACAGGGGGATACGCAGTATTTT
CASSLRTSGAQGDTQYF
>-|-|TRBV5-6|TRBJ2-7
TGTGCCAGCAGCGGACTCGTTCAGGCCTACGAGCAGTACTTC
CASSGLVQAYEQYF
>-|-|TRBV2|TRBJ2-7
TGTGCCAGCAGGGTAACAGAGTCCGTCTACGAGCAGTACTTC
CASRVTESVYEQYF
>TRBD1|once|TRBV28|TRBJ2-6
TGTGCCAGCAGTTACAGGGGGGCAGGAAACGGTGGGGCCAACGTCCTGACTTTC
CASSYRGAGNGGANVLTF
>TRBD1|once|TRBV10-1|TRBJ1-1
TGCGCCAGCAGCCCACAGGGGATGAACACTGAAGCTTTCTTT
CASSPQGMNTEAFF
>-|-|TRBV14|TRBJ1-2
TGTGCCAGCAGCCAAGTTGGAGGTGGCTACACCTTC
CASSQVGGGYTF
>TRBD1|-|TRBV12-3/TRBV12-4|TRBJ1-1
TGTGCCAGCAGGTGGACAGGGGGCACTGAAGCTTTCTTT
CASRWTGGTEAFF
>TRBD1|-|TRBV24-1|TRBJ2-7
TGTGCCACCAGTGACCCCGGGACAGGGACCTACGAGCAGTACTTC
CATSDPGTGTYEQYF
>TRBD2|-|TRBV28|TRBJ2-1
TGTGCCAGCAGTTTTCAGCGGGGGACTGATGAGCAGTTCTTC
CASSFQRGTDEQFF